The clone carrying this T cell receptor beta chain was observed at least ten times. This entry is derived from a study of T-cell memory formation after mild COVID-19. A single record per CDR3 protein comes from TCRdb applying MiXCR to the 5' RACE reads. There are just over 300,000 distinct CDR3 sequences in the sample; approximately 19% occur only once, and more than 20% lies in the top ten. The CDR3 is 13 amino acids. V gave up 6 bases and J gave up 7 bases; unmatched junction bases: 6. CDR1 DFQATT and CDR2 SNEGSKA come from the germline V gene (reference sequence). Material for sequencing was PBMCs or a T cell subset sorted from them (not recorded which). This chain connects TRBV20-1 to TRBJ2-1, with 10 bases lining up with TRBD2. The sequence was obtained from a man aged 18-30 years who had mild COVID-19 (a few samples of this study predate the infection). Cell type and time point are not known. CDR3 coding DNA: TGCAGTGCCGTACTAGCGGGGCGGAATGAGCAGTTCTTC. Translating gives CSAVLAGRNEQFF.